Following are 19 T cell receptor beta chains from one sample sequenced in a study of blood T cell repertoires in COVID-19. Only in-frame clones appear in the TCRdb table, and some are missing; sequencing was by immunoSEQ multiplex PCR. The sample yields about 200,000 clones, over 80% seen once. The specimen was peripheral blood. These receptors were collected from a man aged 60 to 75 with COVID-19, enrolled during active disease.

In this sample, this clone turned up once. The conserved phenylalanine or tryptophan normally closing the CDR3 is absent here, so this likely arose from a read error. It is unclear where the CDR3 begins or ends on the DNA, so no DNA is shown, and the CDR3 is as TCRdb lists it. The chain joins TRBV6-1 to TRBJ1-1; the table's D call, TRBD1, was not checked against the DNA. Germline CDR1 and CDR2: MNHNS and SASEGT. The CDR3 is 13 residues long, counting both termini. CDR3 sequence reads: CASSESPQGTLNP.

The chain employs TRBV7-8 and TRBJ1-2; maybe TRBD1 (6 bases). This CDR3 region has 16 residues. The germline V gene encodes CDR1 SGHVS and CDR2 FQNEAQ. The V end lost 4 bases, the J end lost 0 bases, and 15 bases lay between the germline ends. In DNA form, the CDR3 reads TGTGCCAGCAGCTCTTCGGACAGCTTAGCTAACTATGGCTACACCTTC. Translation: CASSSSDSLANYGYTF.

CDR3 in DNA: TGTGCCAGCAGTTACGGTACAGGCATCACTGAAGCTTTCTTT. Its translation: CASSYGTGITEAFF. The rearrangement uses TRBV6-5 and TRBJ1-1, with a tentative D call TRBD1 (5 bases). Trimming left V 2 bases short and J 4 bases short, with 11 bases between. CDR3 length equals 14 residues. Germline CDR1 and CDR2: MNHEY and SVGAGI.

This chain uses TRBV30 with TRBJ1-1; tentatively, D is TRBD1 (6 bases). Per the germline V gene, CDR1 is GTSNPN and CDR2 is SVGIG (reference sequence). The CDR3 totals 13 residues. V was pared by 8 bases and J by 4 bases, with 17 bases between. The CDR3 loop is CAHSLGAPTEAFF. The CDR3 coding sequence is TGTGCCCATTCGCTGGGGGCGCCCACTGAAGCTTTCTTT.

The rearrangement links TRBV27 to TRBJ2-2, with 10 bases matching TRBD2. The CDR3 spans 15 residues. Germline CDR1 and CDR2: MNHEY and SMNVEV (reference sequence). V was pared by 6 bases and J by 2 bases, with 3 bases of the junction left unmatched. This CDR3 is CASRGLAINTGELFF. CDR3 coding DNA: TGTGCCAGCAGGGGACTAGCGATTAACACCGGGGAGCTGTTTTTT.

This clone came up once. The chain uses TRBV30 and TRBJ1-1, with 10 positions matching TRBD1. The V gene end was trimmed by 4 bases and the J gene end by 8 bases; junction bases not matched to a gene: 4. The CDR3 extends over 12 amino acids. The germline CDR1 and CDR2 sequences are GTSNPN and SVGIG (reference sequence). DNA of the CDR3: TGTGCCTGGATGACAGGGGGCACGGAAGCTTTCTTT. Translation gives CAWMTGGTEAFF.

The chain employs TRBV30 and TRBJ2-6; 7 nucleotides align to TRBD1. The germline V gene encodes CDR1 GTSNPN and CDR2 SVGIG (reference sequence). This CDR3 region has 13 residues. Trimming cost V 4 bases and J 3 bases; bases outside gene matches: 0. The CDR3 nucleotides read TGTGCCTGGACAGGGGGTGGGGCCAACGTCCTGACTTTC. Translating gives CAWTGGGANVLTF.

This sequence joins TRBV13 and TRBJ1-1, with D possibly TRBD1 on 6 matching bases. V lost 5 bases, J lost 1 base, and 11 bases lay in between. Per the germline V gene, CDR1 is PRHDT and CDR2 is FYEKMQ (reference sequence). The CDR3 has 14 residues. The CDR3 region has the DNA TGTGCCAGCAGCCATGGACAGCCGAACACTGAAGCTTTCTTT. Translating it yields CASSHGQPNTEAFF.

J is TRBJ2-2 and V is TRBV7-9, with D tentatively TRBD2 (5 bases). Germline CDR1 SEHNR, CDR2 FQNEAQ (reference sequence). The CDR3 extends over 16 amino acids. Trimming removed 0 bases from V and 6 bases from J, with 14 bases in between. The CDR3 sequence is CASSLAGAGSPGELFF. CDR3 nucleotides: TGTGCCAGCAGCTTAGCGGGAGCAGGAAGCCCCGGGGAGCTGTTTTTT.

This chain uses TRBV19 with TRBJ1-3; D gene unclear. The CDR3 is 14 amino acids. Trimming removed 3 bases at V and 0 bases at J, with 6 bases between. Germline CDR1 LNHDA, CDR2 SQIVND (reference sequence). CDR3 protein: CASSISVSGNTIYF. CDR3 nucleotides: TGTGCCAGTAGTATTTCTGTCTCTGGAAACACCATATATTTT.

This chain connects TRBV29-1 to TRBJ1-1; no reliable D call. Deletions cut 4 bases from V and 8 bases from J, with 14 bases between. The CDR3 consists of 12 residues. CDR1 is SQVTM and CDR2 is ANQGSEA in the germline V gene. The CDR3 here is CSVGQNKREAFF. The DNA of the CDR3 is TGCAGCGTTGGCCAGAATAAGCGGGAAGCTTTCTTT.

The CDR3 region is CATSDATGSFGYGYTF. CDR3 bases: TGTGCCACCAGTGACGCGACAGGGTCATTCGGGTATGGCTACACCTTC. This chain connects TRBV24-1 to TRBJ1-2; 7 nucleotides line up with TRBD1. V lost 4 bases and J lost 5; bases outside the gene matches: 12. Germline V gives CDR1 KGHDR, CDR2 SFDVKD. The CDR3 loop spans 16 amino acids.

The chain carries TRBV3-1 (or the pseudogene TRBV3-2) and TRBJ2-1; D might be TRBD2 (6 bases). The germline gives CDR1 LGHDT, CDR2 YNNKEL (reference sequence). V was trimmed by 6 bases and J by 8 bases, leaving 17 bases between them. The CDR3 has 14 residues. The CDR3 sequence is CASSRVLALDEQFF. DNA for the CDR3: TGTGCCAGCAGTAGGGTCCTAGCGTTGGATGAGCAGTTCTTC.

The chain combines TRBV5-1 with TRBJ1-2, with D perhaps TRBD1 (5 bases). V was cut by 0 bases and J by 5 bases, with 8 bases left in between. From germline, CDR1 is SGHRS and CDR2 YFSETQ. The CDR3 extends over 13 amino acids. The CDR3 region is CASSLDGGYGYTF. As DNA, the CDR3 is TGCGCCAGCAGCTTGGACGGGGGTTATGGCTACACCTTC. The entire variable domain, with the rest obtained from reference TRBV5-1 and TRBJ1-2, is as follows: KAGVTQTPRYLIKTRGQQVTLSCSPISGHRSVSWYQQTPGQGLQFLFEYFSETQRNKGNFPGRFSGRQFSNSRSEMNVSTLELGDSALYLCASSLDGGYGYTFGSGTRLTVV.

The rearrangement uses TRBV19 and TRBJ2-1; D is unclear. This CDR3 is 14 amino acids long. Germline V gives CDR1 LNHDA, CDR2 SQIVND (reference sequence). Trimming took 4 bases from V and 0 from J, leaving 7 bases between them. As DNA, the CDR3 is TGTGCCAGTAGTACGTACAGCTCCTACAATGAGCAGTTCTTC. It yields the protein CASSTYSSYNEQFF.

This clone was seen once. This rearrangement joins TRBV5-1 to TRBJ2-3; 7 nucleotides match TRBD2. Trimming removed 4 bases from V and 5 bases from J; junction bases left unmatched: 10. The CDR3 has 15 amino acids. CDR1 is SGHRS and CDR2 is YFSETQ in the germline V gene. The CDR3 DNA reads as TGCGCCAGCAGCGCCGCCTCAGGGAGGGAAGATACGCAGTATTTT. This encodes CASSAASGREDTQYF.

The chain is built from TRBV7-2 and TRBJ2-7, with D perhaps TRBD2 (5 bases). This CDR3 is 13 amino acids long. Trimming took 4 bases from V and 2 from J, leaving 9 bases between them. Germline lookup yields CDR1 SGHTA and CDR2 FQGNSA. Written as DNA, the CDR3 is TGTGCCAGCAGCTCCGGGATCACCTACGAGCAGTACTTC. Amino acid sequence: CASSSGITYEQYF. Filled out from reference TRBV7-2 and TRBJ2-7, the complete variable domain reads GAGVSQSPSNKVTEKGKDVELRCDPISGHTALYWYRQSLGQGLEFLIYFQGNSAPDKSGLPSDRFSAERTGGSVSTLTIQRTQQEDSAVYLCASSSGITYEQYFGPGTRLTVT.

This clone has just one count. The V and J genes are TRBV9 and TRBJ2-1; 10 bases line up with TRBD2. Germline V gene sequence: CDR1 SGDLS, CDR2 YYNGEE. J lost 4 bases, V lost 3 bases, and 4 bases had no gene match. This CDR3 is 15 amino acids long. CDR3 DNA sequence: TGTGCCAGCAGCGACATTAGCGGGGGGTACAATGAGCAGTTCTTC. It specifies CASSDISGGYNEQFF.

V gene TRBV11-3 combines with J gene TRBJ1-1, with a possible D match to TRBD1 (6 bases). The CDR3 length is 14 residues. Between the trimmed V and J ends, which lost 5 bases and 11 bases, there was a span of 21 bases. CDR1 and CDR2 from the germline V gene are SGHNT and YENEEA. The CDR3 reads CASSPSRGSDWAFF. CDR3 bases: TGTGCCAGCAGCCCCAGCAGGGGTTCAGATTGGGCTTTCTTT.